The following is a TCR beta chain sequence with its context. This record belongs to a study of control samples from healthy donors and cancer patients. Clones were read by immunoSEQ multiplex PCR, and TCRdb kept only the in-frame ones, dropping some. The table lists over 150,000 clones, more than 90% of them singletons. V lost 5 bases and J 6 bases, leaving 7 bases between the germline ends. This CDR3 is built from 11 residues. The germline CDR1 and CDR2 sequences are SGHVS and FQNEAQ. This chain joins TRBV7-8 and TRBJ1-2, with D possibly TRBD1 on 5 matching bases. Material for sequencing was blood. The sequence derives from a man aged 30-40 years in good health. DNA of the CDR3: TGTGCCAGCAGCCGGGGGGATGGCTACACCTTC. It yields the protein CASSRGDGYTF.